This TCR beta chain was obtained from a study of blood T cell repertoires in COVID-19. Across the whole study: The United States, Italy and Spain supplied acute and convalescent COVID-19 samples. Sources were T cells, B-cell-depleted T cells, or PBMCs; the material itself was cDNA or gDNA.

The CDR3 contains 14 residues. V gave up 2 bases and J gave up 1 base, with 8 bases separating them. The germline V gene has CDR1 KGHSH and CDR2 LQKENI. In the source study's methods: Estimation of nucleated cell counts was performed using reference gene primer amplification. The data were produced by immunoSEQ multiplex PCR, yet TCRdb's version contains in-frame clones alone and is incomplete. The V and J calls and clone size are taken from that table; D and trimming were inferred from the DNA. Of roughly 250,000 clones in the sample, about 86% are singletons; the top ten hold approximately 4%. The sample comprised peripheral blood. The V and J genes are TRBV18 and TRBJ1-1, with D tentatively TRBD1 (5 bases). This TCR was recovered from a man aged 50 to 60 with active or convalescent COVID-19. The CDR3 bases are TGTGCCAGCTCACCAGGGGGGAAGAACACTGAAGCTTTCTTT. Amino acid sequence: CASSPGGKNTEAFF.